One and the same sample provided the 26 T cell receptor beta chains below, sequenced in a study of Graves' ophthalmopathy and Graves' hyperthyroidism. Amplification of the TCR beta CDR3 regions used RNA transcripts (as template). RT-PCR with HTBI primers came first, then second-round multiplex PCR. TCRdb reanalysed the multiplex PCR reads using MiXCR and keeps one entry per CDR3 protein. The table has over 450,000 distinct CDR3 sequences, under 15% seen once. The sample was blood. Source of these receptors: a woman younger than 45 with Graves' ophthalmopathy.

This clonotype was picked up a small number of times. The rearrangement joins TRBV6-5 to TRBJ1-3; D not certain. V was shortened by 2 bases and J by 5 bases, with 13 bases between the two germline ends. This CDR3 region has 15 residues. Germline-derived CDR1 and CDR2 are MNHEY and SVGAGI. Here the CDR3 reads CASSYHAFNRNTIYF. As DNA, the CDR3 is TGTGCCAGCAGTTACCACGCCTTCAACAGAAACACCATATATTTT.

Concerning this clonotype itself: A much bigger clone sits one base away, suggesting this may be a read error. The CDR3 end shows no conserved phenylalanine or tryptophan, and so a read error is likely. This chain joins TRBV5-1 and TRBJ2-2; D is possibly TRBD2 (6 bases). The CDR3 sequence is 15 residues long. CDR1 and CDR2 from the germline V gene are SGHRS and YFSETQ. Trimming shortened V by 5 bases and J by 0 bases, and 11 bases separated the two germline ends. The CDR3: CASRDKRANTGELFY. The DNA for the CDR3 is TGCGCCAGCAGGGACAAGCGGGCGAACACCGGGGAGCTGTTTTAT.

This clonotype has ten or more counts. This sequence joins TRBV14 and TRBJ2-4, with no clear D. The ends were cut back, 2 bases at V and 3 bases at J, with 5 bases in the middle. The germline V gene has CDR1 SGHDN and CDR2 FVKESK. The CDR3 is 13 residues long. The CDR3 loop reads CASSQIVKNIQYF. In DNA form, the CDR3 reads TGTGCCAGCAGCCAAATCGTCAAAAACATTCAGTACTTC.

This clonotype was observed at least ten times. The J gene is TRBJ2-7, the V gene TRBV7-9; 7 nucleotides match TRBD1. Germline loops: CDR1 SEHNR, CDR2 FQNEAQ (reference sequence). The CDR3 has 12 amino acids. V lost 7 bases to trimming and J lost 6 bases; unmatched junction nucleotides: 6. The CDR3 reads CASTGYRGEQYF. CDR3 bases: TGTGCCAGCACCGGCTACAGGGGCGAGCAGTACTTC.

This clonotype was observed a few times. The chain combines TRBV3-1 with TRBJ2-5, with D hard to call. Trimming left V 3 bases short and J 0 bases short, with 17 bases between. Germline loops: CDR1 LGHDT, CDR2 YNNKEL (reference sequence). This CDR3 comprises 17 residues. CDR3 DNA: TGTGCCAGCAGCCACTCTGCGGTTCGGGTCTACCAAGAGACCCAGTACTTC. Amino acids: CASSHSAVRVYQETQYF.

This clonotype was seen a few times. This sequence joins TRBV19 and TRBJ1-2; 7 nucleotides align to TRBD1. V trimming: 6 bases; J trimming: 2 bases; junction bases outside the gene matches: 12. Germline V gives CDR1 LNHDA, CDR2 SQIVND (reference sequence). The CDR3 contains 16 residues. The CDR3 DNA reads TGTGCCAGTAGCCCCCCCTCGACAGGGAGAAACTATGGCTACACCTTC. The encoded protein is CASSPPSTGRNYGYTF. The whole variable domain, filled in from reference TRBV19 and TRBJ1-2, reads DGGITQSPKYLFRKEGQNVTLSCEQNLNHDAMYWYRQDPGQGLRLIYYSQIVNDFQKGDIAEGYSVSREKKESFPLTVTSAQKNPTAFYLCASSPPSTGRNYGYTFGSGTRLTVV.

The table lists this clonotype with many counts. The V call is TRBV19, the J call TRBJ2-7, with D perhaps matching TRBD1 (6 bases). Germline V CDR1 and CDR2: LNHDA, SQIVND (reference sequence). This CDR3 region has 14 residues. V was clipped by 4 bases and J by 1 base, with 11 bases between them. The CDR3 spells CASSNMGASYEQYF. The CDR3 coding sequence is TGTGCCAGTAGTAACATGGGGGCTTCCTACGAGCAGTACTTC.

The chain uses TRBV13 and TRBJ1-1; D remains unclear. Germline lookup yields CDR1 PRHDT and CDR2 FYEKMQ (reference sequence). The germline V and J ends were trimmed by 5 bases and 8 bases, with 15 bases remaining between them. CDR3 length equals 13 residues. The CDR3 region has the DNA TGTGCCAGCAGCCCTTCTTTCGCGGAGGAAGCTTTCTTT. Translated: CASSPSFAEEAFF.

With regard to this clonotype: One end of the junction is discordant with germline, which a read error may explain. This chain links TRBV6-1 with TRBJ2-7; D may correspond to TRBD1 or TRBD2 (5 bases each). This CDR3 is 13 amino acids long. CDR1 is MNHNS, CDR2 SASEGT, per germline. The CDR3 protein is CASRGGRAYDQYF. As DNA, the CDR3 is TGTGCCAGCCGGGGCGGCAGGGCCTACGATCAGTACTTC.

Ten or more counts support this clonotype. The chain combines TRBV20-1 with TRBJ1-1, with TRBD1 identical over 8 bases. The V gene's germline CDR1 is DFQATT and CDR2 SNEGSKA (reference sequence). V dropped 6 bases and J dropped 1; count of bases not matched to a gene: 7. The CDR3 totals 14 residues. The CDR3 DNA follows: TGCAGTGCCCGATCGGGGACAGGGAACACTGAAGCTTTCTTT. It yields the protein CSARSGTGNTEAFF.

This clonotype occurred many times. The DNA of the CDR3 is TGTGCCAGCAGTAGGGGACCGGCACAAGAGACCCAGTACTTC. Protein: CASSRGPAQETQYF. V and J are TRBV6-1 and TRBJ2-5, with D possibly called TRBD1 or TRBD2 (5 bases each). V dropped 5 bases and J dropped 2 bases, with 12 bases sitting between them. Germline values: CDR1 MNHNS, CDR2 SASEGT. The CDR3 has 14 residues.

This clonotype occurred a few times. This may come from a read error, since a much larger clone is one base off. V gene TRBV6-2 or TRBV6-3 combines with J gene TRBJ2-7, with 7 nucleotides matching TRBD2. The V segment lost 4 bases and the J segment 3 bases; nucleotides outside the gene matches: 6. CDR1 MNHEY and CDR2 SVGEGT come from the germline V gene. The CDR3 has 14 amino acids. CDR3 in DNA: TGTGCCAGCAGTTCCCTACGGGAGGTCTACGAGCAGTACTTC. It specifies CASSSLREVYEQYF.

The V call is TRBV7-9, the J call TRBJ2-7; D is unclear. V was cut by 1 base and J by 4 bases, with 14 bases left in between. CDR1 and CDR2 (germline): SEHNR, FQNEAQ (reference sequence). The CDR3 covers 15 residues. CDR3 in DNA: TGTGCCAGCAGCTTAGAGCCTTATGGGATATACGAGCAGTACTTC. Translating gives CASSLEPYGIYEQYF. Looking up the rest from reference TRBV7-9 and TRBJ2-7 gives the full variable domain: DTGVSQNPRHKITKRGQNVTFRCDPISEHNRLYWYRQTLGQGPEFLTYFQNEAQLEKSRLLSDRFSAERPKGSFSTLEIQRTEQGDSAMYLCASSLEPYGIYEQYFGPGTRLTVT.

This clonotype was counted only a few times. The chain is built from TRBV12-3 or TRBV12-4 and TRBJ2-5, with D maybe TRBD2 (7 bases). This CDR3 has 13 amino acids. V was shortened by 4 bases and J by 7 bases, with 13 bases between the two germline ends. The CDR3 spells CASSWGGSVTQYF. In nucleotides, the CDR3 is TGTGCCAGCAGTTGGGGGGGCTCAGTGACCCAGTACTTC.

This clonotype was seen many times. The V call is TRBV24-1, the J call TRBJ2-7; D not resolved. The CDR3 runs 14 residues. Trimming left V 2 bases short and J 0 bases short, with 7 bases between. Germline CDR1 reads KGHDR; CDR2 reads SFDVKD. DNA of the CDR3: TGTGCCACCAGTGATTCGCTTGTCTCCTACGAGCAGTACTTC. This sequence encodes CATSDSLVSYEQYF.

Note on this clonotype: Germline is not matched at one junction end, which may reflect a read error. The chain has TRBV4-3 and TRBJ2-5, with TRBD2 identical over 10 bases. CDR3 length: 14 residues. Looked up from germline, CDR1 is LGHNA and CDR2 is YSLEER. In DNA form, the CDR3 reads TGCGTCAGCAGCCAAGCGGGAGGGATGGAGACCCAGTACTTC. It translates to CVSSQAGGMETQYF.

Many counts were recorded for this clonotype. This chain uses TRBV27 with TRBJ1-1, with D possibly being TRBD1 (6 bases). The germline V gene has CDR1 MNHEY and CDR2 SMNVEV (reference sequence). This CDR3 spans 13 amino acids. The ends were cut back, 6 bases at V and 5 bases at J, with 13 bases in the middle. The CDR3 nucleotides are TGTGCCAGCAGCAACACAGGGCGGACTGAAGCTTTCTTT. It encodes CASSNTGRTEAFF.

This clonotype was found a few times. V usage is TRBV19 and J usage is TRBJ2-7, with D tentatively TRBD2 (6 bases). Trimming pared 6 bases from V and 5 bases from J, leaving 14 bases between. This CDR3 comprises 13 residues. Germline values: CDR1 LNHDA, CDR2 SQIVND (reference sequence). CDR3 amino acids: CASSRVGGNEQYF. CDR3 bases: TGTGCCAGTAGCCGGGTAGGAGGGAACGAGCAGTACTTC.

This clonotype was found many times. V usage is TRBV29-1 and J usage is TRBJ1-5, with a weak D call TRBD1 (6 bases). V was pared by 5 bases and J by 1 base, with 9 bases between. Germline V CDR1 and CDR2: SQVTM, ANQGSEA. The CDR3 consists of 13 residues. CDR3 coding DNA: TGCAGCGTTTCCAGGGGCAGCAATCAGCCCCAGCATTTT. Encoded protein: CSVSRGSNQPQHF. Full variable domain (outside the CDR3, taken from reference TRBV29-1 and TRBJ1-5): SAVISQKPSRDICQRGTSLTIQCQVDSQVTMMFWYRQQPGQSLTLIATANQGSEATYESGFVIDKFPISRPNLTFSTLTVSNMSPEDSSIYLCSVSRGSNQPQHFGDGTRLSIL.

The sample holds many counts of this clonotype. The chain joins TRBV7-2 to TRBJ2-7; 12 nucleotides match TRBD2. The CDR3 loop spans 14 amino acids. Germline V gene sequence: CDR1 SGHTA, CDR2 FQGNSA. V dropped 6 bases and J dropped 6; count of bases not matched to a gene: 6. CDR3 loop: CASRPLAGGFEQYF. As DNA, the CDR3 is TGTGCCAGCAGGCCCCTAGCGGGGGGGTTCGAGCAGTACTTC. The variable domain in full, completed from reference TRBV7-2 and TRBJ2-7, reads GAGVSQSPSNKVTEKGKDVELRCDPISGHTALYWYRQSLGQGLEFLIYFQGNSAPDKSGLPSDRFSAERTGGSVSTLTIQRTQQEDSAVYLCASRPLAGGFEQYFGPGTRLTVT.

This clonotype was seen repeatedly, ten times or more. The rearrangement joins TRBV13 to TRBJ2-4; 14 positions agree with TRBD2. Germline-derived CDR1 and CDR2 are PRHDT and FYEKMQ (reference sequence). The J segment lost 0 bases and the V segment lost 3 bases, leaving 10 bases of the junction unmatched. This CDR3 comprises 20 residues. The CDR3 spells CASSFIPGLAGGGAKNIQYF. Here the CDR3 DNA reads TGTGCCAGCAGCTTCATCCCAGGACTAGCGGGGGGCGGAGCCAAAAACATTCAGTACTTC.

This clonotype was recorded many times. The rearrangement uses TRBV28 and TRBJ1-5, with no clear D. The V gene lost 3 bases and the J gene lost 7 bases, with 7 bases spanning the gap. Germline V gene lookup returns CDR1 MDHEN and CDR2 SYDVKM. CDR3 length equals 12 residues. CDR3 in amino acids: CASSLRRQPQHF. The CDR3 DNA follows: TGTGCCAGCAGTTTGAGGAGACAGCCCCAGCATTTT.

This clonotype was recorded many times. The chain joins TRBV19 to TRBJ1-5; 8 nucleotides align to TRBD1. The CDR3 spans 16 residues. Germline trimming cut 1 base from V and 7 bases from J; bases unmatched to any gene: 9. Looked up from germline, CDR1 is LNHDA and CDR2 is SQIVND (reference sequence). CDR3 bases: TGTGCCAGTAGTATAGTTGGACAGGGTATGAACCAGCCCCAGCATTTT. Its protein is CASSIVGQGMNQPQHF.

This clonotype was found many times. The chain couples TRBV6-5 to TRBJ1-2, with TRBD1 matching 9 bases. Trimming cost V 5 bases and J 7 bases; bases outside gene matches: 5. Germline V lookup: CDR1 MNHEY, CDR2 SVGAGI. CDR3 size: 13 residues. CDR3 amino acids: CASSRDRARGYTF. CDR3 coding DNA: TGTGCCAGCAGTCGGGACAGGGCTCGTGGCTACACCTTC.

The chain links TRBV19 to TRBJ2-7; perhaps TRBD1 as D (6 bases). Looked up from germline, CDR1 is LNHDA and CDR2 is SQIVND (reference sequence). This CDR3 region has 14 residues. Trimming pared 10 bases from V and 3 bases from J, leaving 19 bases between. The DNA for the CDR3 is TGTGCCATTATCATCGGGACAATCGACTACGAGCAGTACTTC. As protein: CAIIIGTIDYEQYF.

In its sample, this clonotype was seen many times. The genes are TRBV20-1 and TRBJ2-7; no definite D call. V dropped 0 bases and J dropped 6 bases, with 12 bases sitting between them. The V gene's germline CDR1 is DFQATT and CDR2 SNEGSKA (reference sequence). The CDR3 runs 13 residues. The CDR3 loop is CSARDPARIEQYF. CDR3 in DNA: TGCAGTGCTAGAGATCCAGCGAGGATCGAGCAGTACTTC.